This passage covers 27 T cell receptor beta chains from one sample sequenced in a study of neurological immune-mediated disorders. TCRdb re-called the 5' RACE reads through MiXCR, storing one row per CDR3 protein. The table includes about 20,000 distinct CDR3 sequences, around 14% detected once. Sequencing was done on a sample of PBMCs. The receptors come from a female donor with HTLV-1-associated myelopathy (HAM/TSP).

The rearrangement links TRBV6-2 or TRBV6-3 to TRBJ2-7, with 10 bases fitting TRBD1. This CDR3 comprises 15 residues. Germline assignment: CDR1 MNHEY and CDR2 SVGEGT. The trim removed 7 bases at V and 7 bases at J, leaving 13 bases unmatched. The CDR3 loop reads CASTLTGTGVKEQYF. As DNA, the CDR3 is TGTGCCAGCACCCTTACCGGGACAGGGGTAAAAGAGCAGTACTTC.

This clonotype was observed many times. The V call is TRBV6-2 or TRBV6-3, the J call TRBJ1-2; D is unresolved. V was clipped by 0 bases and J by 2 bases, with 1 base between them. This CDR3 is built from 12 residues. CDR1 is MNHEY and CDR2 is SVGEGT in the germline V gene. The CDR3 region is CASSYSNYGYTF. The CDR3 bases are TGTGCCAGCAGTTACTCCAACTATGGCTACACCTTC.

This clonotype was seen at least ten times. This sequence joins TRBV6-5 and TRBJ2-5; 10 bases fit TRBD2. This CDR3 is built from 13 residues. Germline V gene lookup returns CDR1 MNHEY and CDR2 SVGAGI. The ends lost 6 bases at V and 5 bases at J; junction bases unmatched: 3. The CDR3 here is CASRLAGGETQYF. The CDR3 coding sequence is TGTGCCAGCAGGTTAGCGGGAGGCGAGACCCAGTACTTC.

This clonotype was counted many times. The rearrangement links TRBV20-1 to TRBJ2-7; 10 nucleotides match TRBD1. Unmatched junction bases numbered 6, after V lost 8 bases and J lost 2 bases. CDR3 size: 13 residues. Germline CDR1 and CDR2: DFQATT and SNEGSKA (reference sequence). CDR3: CSTGTGATYEQYF. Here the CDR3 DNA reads TGCAGTACCGGGACAGGGGCGACCTACGAGCAGTACTTC.

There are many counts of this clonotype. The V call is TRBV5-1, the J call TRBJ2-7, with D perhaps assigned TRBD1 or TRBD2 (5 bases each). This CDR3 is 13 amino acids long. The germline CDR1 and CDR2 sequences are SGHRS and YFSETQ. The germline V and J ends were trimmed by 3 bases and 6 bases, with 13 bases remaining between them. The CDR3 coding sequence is TGCGCCAGCAGCTGGGACGGGCAGAGCGAGCAGTACTTC. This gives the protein CASSWDGQSEQYF.

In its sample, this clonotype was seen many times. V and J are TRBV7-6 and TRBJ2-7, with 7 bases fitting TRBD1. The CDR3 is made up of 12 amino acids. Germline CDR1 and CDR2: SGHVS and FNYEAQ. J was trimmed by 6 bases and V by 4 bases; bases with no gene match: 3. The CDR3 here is CASSSTGVEQYF. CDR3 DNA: TGTGCCAGCAGCTCTACAGGGGTCGAGCAGTACTTC.

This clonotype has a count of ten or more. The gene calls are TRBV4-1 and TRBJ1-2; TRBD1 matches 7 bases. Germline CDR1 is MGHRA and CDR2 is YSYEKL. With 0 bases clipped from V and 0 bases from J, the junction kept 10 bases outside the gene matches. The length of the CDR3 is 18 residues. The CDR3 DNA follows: TGCGCCAGCAGCCAAGATTCCGGACAGGTGGCCCCTAACTATGGCTACACCTTC. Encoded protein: CASSQDSGQVAPNYGYTF.

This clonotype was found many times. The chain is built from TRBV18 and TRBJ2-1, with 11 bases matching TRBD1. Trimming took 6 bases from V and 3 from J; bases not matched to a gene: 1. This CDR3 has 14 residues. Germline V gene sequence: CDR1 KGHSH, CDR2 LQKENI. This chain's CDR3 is CASSGTGGYNEQFF. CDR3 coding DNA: TGTGCCAGCTCCGGGACAGGGGGCTACAATGAGCAGTTCTTC.

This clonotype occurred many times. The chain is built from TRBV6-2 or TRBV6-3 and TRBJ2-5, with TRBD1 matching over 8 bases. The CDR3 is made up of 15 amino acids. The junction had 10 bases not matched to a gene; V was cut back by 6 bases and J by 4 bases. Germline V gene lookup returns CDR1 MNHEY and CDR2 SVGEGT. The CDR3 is CASSPADRVGETQYF. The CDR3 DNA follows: TGTGCCAGCAGCCCAGCGGACAGGGTAGGAGAGACCCAGTACTTC.

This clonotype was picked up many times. The CDR3 DNA sequence: TGTGCCACCAGCAGAGTGAGGGGGGGGGCGTCCGGGGAGCTGTTTTTT. Amino acid sequence: CATSRVRGGASGELFF. V usage is TRBV15 and J usage is TRBJ2-2; D perhaps matches TRBD2 (7 bases). CDR3 size: 16 residues. In germline, CDR1 is LNHNV, CDR2 YYDKDF (reference sequence). Trimming pared 1 base from V and 6 bases from J, leaving 15 bases between.

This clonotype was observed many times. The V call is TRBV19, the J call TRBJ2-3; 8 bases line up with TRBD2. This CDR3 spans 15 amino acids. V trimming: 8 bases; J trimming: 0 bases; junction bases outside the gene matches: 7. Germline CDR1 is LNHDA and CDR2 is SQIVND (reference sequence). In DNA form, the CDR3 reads TGTGCCAGTTCCTCGGGGGGGCGAAGCACAGATACGCAGTATTTT. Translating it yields CASSSGGRSTDTQYF. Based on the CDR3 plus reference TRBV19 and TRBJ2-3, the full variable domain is DGGITQSPKYLFRKEGQNVTLSCEQNLNHDAMYWYRQDPGQGLRLIYYSQIVNDFQKGDIAEGYSVSREKKESFPLTVTSAQKNPTAFYLCASSSGGRSTDTQYFGPGTRLTVL.

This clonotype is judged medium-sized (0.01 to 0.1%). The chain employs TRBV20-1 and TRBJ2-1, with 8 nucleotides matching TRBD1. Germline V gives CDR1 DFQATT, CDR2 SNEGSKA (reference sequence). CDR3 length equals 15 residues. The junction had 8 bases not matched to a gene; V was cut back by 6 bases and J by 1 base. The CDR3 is CSAGRTGYSYNEQFF. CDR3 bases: TGCAGTGCGGGCCGGACAGGGTATTCCTACAATGAGCAGTTCTTC.

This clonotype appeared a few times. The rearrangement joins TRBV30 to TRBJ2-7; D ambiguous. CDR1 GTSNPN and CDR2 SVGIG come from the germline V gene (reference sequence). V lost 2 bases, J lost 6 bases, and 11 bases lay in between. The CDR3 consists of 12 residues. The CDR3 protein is CAWSLVVREQYF. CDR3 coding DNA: TGTGCCTGGAGTCTGGTTGTTCGCGAGCAGTACTTC.

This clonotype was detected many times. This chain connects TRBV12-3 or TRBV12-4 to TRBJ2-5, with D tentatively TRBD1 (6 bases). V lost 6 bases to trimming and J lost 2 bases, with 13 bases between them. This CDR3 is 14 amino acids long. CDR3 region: CASRLTGLQETQYF. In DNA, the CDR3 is TGTGCCAGCAGATTAACAGGGTTACAAGAGACCCAGTACTTC.

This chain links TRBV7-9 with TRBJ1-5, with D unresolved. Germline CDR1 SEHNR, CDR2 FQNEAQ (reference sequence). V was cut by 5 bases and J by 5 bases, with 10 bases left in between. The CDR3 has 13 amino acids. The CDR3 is CASSPREYQPQHF. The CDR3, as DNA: TGTGCCAGCAGCCCGCGGGAGTATCAGCCCCAGCATTTT.

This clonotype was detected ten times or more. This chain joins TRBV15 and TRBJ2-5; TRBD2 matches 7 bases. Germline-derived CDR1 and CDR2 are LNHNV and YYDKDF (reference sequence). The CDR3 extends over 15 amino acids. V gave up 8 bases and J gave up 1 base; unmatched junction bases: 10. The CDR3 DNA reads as TGTGCCACCTCAGCGGGAAACCCTCCCCAAGAGACCCAGTACTTC. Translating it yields CATSAGNPPQETQYF. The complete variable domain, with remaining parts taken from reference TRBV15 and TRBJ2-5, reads DAMVIQNPRYQVTQFGKPVTLSCSQTLNHNVMYWYQQKSSQAPKLLFHYYDKDFNNEADTPDNFQSRRPNTSFCFLDIRSPGLGDTAMYLCATSAGNPPQETQYFGPGTRLLVL.

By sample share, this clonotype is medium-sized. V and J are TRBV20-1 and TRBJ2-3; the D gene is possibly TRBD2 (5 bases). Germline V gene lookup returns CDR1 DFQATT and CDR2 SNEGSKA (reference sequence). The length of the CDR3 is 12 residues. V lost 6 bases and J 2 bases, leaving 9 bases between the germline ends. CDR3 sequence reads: CSAPGNTDTQYF. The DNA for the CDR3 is TGCAGTGCACCGGGGAACACAGATACGCAGTATTTT.

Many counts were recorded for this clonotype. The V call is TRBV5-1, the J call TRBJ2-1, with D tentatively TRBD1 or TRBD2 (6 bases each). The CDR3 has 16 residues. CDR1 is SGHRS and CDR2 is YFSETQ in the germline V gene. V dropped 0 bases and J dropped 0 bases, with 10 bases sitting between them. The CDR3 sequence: CASSLAGAHSYNEQFF. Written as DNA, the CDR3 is TGCGCCAGCAGCTTGGCGGGGGCCCACTCCTACAATGAGCAGTTCTTC.

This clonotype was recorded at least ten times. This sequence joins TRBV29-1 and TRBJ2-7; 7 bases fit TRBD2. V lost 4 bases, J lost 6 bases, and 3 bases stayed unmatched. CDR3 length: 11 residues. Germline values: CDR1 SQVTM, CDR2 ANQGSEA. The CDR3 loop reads CSVGTRGEQYF. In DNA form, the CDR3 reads TGCAGCGTTGGGACTAGGGGCGAGCAGTACTTC.

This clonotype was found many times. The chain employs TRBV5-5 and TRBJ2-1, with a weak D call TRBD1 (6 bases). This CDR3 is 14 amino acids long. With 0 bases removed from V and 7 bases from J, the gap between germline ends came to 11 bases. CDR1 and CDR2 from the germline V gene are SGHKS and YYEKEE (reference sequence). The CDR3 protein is CASSLGDIRNEQFF. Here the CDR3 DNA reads TGTGCCAGCAGCTTGGGGGACATCCGTAATGAGCAGTTCTTC.

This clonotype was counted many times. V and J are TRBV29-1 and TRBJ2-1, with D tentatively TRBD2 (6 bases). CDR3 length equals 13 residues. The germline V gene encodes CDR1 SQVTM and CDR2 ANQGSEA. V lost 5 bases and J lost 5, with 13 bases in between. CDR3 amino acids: CSVFRGTDNEQFF. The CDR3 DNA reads TGCAGCGTTTTTCGGGGGACGGACAATGAGCAGTTCTTC.

The CDR3 is CSARDRETQYF. CDR3 sequence (DNA): TGCAGTGCTAGAGACCGAGAGACCCAGTACTTC. This rearrangement joins TRBV20-1 to TRBJ2-5, with D uncertain. With 0 bases removed from V and 4 bases from J, the gap between germline ends came to 3 bases. Germline V gene data show CDR1 as DFQATT and CDR2 as SNEGSKA (reference sequence). This CDR3 spans 11 amino acids.

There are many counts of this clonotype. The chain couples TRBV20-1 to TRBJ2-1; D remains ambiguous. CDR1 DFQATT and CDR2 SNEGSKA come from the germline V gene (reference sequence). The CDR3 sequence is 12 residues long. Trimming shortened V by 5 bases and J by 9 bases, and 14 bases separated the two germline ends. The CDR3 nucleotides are TGCAGTGCTCCTGGGTTAACGGGTGAGCAGTTCTTC. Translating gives CSAPGLTGEQFF.

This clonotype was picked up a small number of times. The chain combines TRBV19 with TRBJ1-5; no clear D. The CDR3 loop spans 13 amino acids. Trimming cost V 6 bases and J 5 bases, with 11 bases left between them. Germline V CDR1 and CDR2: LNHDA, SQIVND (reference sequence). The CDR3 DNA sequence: TGTGCCAGTAGCAGGTCCCCAGATCAGCCCCAGCATTTT. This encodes CASSRSPDQPQHF.

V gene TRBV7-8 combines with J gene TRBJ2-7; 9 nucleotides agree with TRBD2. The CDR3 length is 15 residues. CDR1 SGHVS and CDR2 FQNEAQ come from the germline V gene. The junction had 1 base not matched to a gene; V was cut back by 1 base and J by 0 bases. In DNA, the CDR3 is TGTGCCAGCAGCTTAGGGACTAGCGCCTCCTACGAGCAGTACTTC. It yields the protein CASSLGTSASYEQYF. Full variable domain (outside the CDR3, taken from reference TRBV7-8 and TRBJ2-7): GAGVSQSPRYKVAKRGQDVALRCDPISGHVSLFWYQQALGQGPEFLTYFQNEAQLDKSGLPSDRFFAERPEGSVSTLKIQRTQQEDSAVYLCASSLGTSASYEQYFGPGTRLTVT.

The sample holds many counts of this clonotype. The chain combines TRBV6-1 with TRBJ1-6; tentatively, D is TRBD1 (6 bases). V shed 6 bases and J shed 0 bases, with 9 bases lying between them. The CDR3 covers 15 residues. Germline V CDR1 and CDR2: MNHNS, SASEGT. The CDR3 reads CASRVDSSYNSPLHF. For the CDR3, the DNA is TGTGCCAGCAGGGTGGACAGCTCCTATAATTCACCCCTCCACTTT.

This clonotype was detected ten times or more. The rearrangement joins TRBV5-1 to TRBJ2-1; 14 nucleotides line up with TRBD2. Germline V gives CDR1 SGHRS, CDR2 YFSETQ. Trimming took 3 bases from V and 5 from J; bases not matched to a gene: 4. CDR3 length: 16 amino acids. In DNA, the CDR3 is TGCGCCAGCAGCTCCGGACTAGCGGGGGGCCACAATGAGCAGTTCTTC. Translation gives CASSSGLAGGHNEQFF.